One sample yielded the 27 T cell receptor beta chains listed below, sequenced in a study of beta chain features in type 1 diabetes. Study results and limitations: Significant though moderate, a shortening of TCRB CDR3s appeared in all four CD4+ subsets of Type 1 diabetes patients.

TCRB transcripts that were expressed got sequenced, as all of the isolated RNA had been reverse transcribed. Measured with immunoSEQ multiplex PCR; TCRdb has only the in-frame clones, and not every one. The sample contains approximately 730,000 clones, around an eighth of which appear only once. For these TCRs, the target antigens are not known. Sequenced: naive CD4+ T cells from blood. These receptors all come from a young man with type 1 diabetes.

This clone has a handful of counts. The J gene is TRBJ2-2, the V gene TRBV28; possibly TRBD1 for D (6 bases). Germline loops: CDR1 MDHEN, CDR2 SYDVKM. V gave up 3 bases and J gave up 4 bases, with 15 bases separating them. The CDR3 has 16 residues. The CDR3 DNA sequence: TGTGCCAGCAGTTTCCAGGACAGTCATTCCACCGGGGAGCTGTTTTTT. This encodes CASSFQDSHSTGELFF.

The chain couples TRBV27 to TRBJ1-2; possibly TRBD1 for D (6 bases). Germline V gene data show CDR1 as MNHEY and CDR2 as SMNVEV (reference sequence). Trimming pared 2 bases from V and 4 bases from J, leaving 14 bases between. CDR3 size: 15 residues. Here the CDR3 reads CASSLVGGSGYGYTF. CDR3 DNA: TGTGCCAGCAGTTTAGTCGGGGGCTCGGGCTATGGCTACACCTTC.

V is TRBV23-1 and J is TRBJ1-4; 8 positions match TRBD1. TRBV23-1 carries the ORF label, with uncertain function. Trimming cost V 3 bases and J 2 bases; bases outside gene matches: 5. CDR3 length: 16 amino acids. The CDR3 here is CASSQAGGFTNEKLFF. DNA for the CDR3: TGCGCCAGCAGTCAGGCAGGGGGCTTCACTAATGAAAAACTGTTTTTT.

This clone has a handful of counts. The chain couples TRBV5-1 to TRBJ1-4, with D possibly being TRBD1 (6 bases). This CDR3 spans 15 amino acids. V was trimmed by 4 bases and J by 7 bases, leaving 17 bases between them. Germline lookup yields CDR1 SGHRS and CDR2 YFSETQ. The CDR3 region has the DNA TGCGCCAGCAGCGCCGGGACATCCACGGGTGAAAAACTGTTTTTT. Translated: CASSAGTSTGEKLFF.

The rearrangement links TRBV7-3 to TRBJ2-5; D uncertain. The CDR3 spans 15 residues. V was shortened by 2 bases and J by 0 bases, with 10 bases between the two germline ends. CDR1 is SGHTA and CDR2 is FQGTGA in the germline V gene. CDR3 nucleotide sequence: TGTGCCAGCAGCTTAGGCCCCCTGTACCAAGAGACCCAGTACTTC. It specifies CASSLGPLYQETQYF.

In regard to this clone: This sample also contains other DNA sequences that code for the same CDR3. The CDR3 sequence: CAWSVLEGGTEAFF. The CDR3 coding sequence is TGTGCCTGGAGTGTACTGGAGGGAGGCACTGAAGCTTTCTTT. The rearrangement joins TRBV30 to TRBJ1-1; D is ambiguous. The CDR3 is 14 residues long. Germline V gene sequence: CDR1 GTSNPN, CDR2 SVGIG (reference sequence). Trimming pared 0 bases from V and 4 bases from J, leaving 12 bases between.

The V and J genes are TRBV25-1 and TRBJ1-5; D gene uncertain. V shed 5 bases and J shed 9 bases, with 11 bases lying between them. Germline CDR1 is MGHDK and CDR2 is SYGVNS. This CDR3 contains 12 residues. The CDR3 is CASSLTVGPQHF. The CDR3 DNA follows: TGTGCCAGCAGTCTCACGGTAGGGCCCCAGCATTTT. Full variable domain (rest looked up from reference TRBV25-1 and TRBJ1-5): EADIYQTPRYLVIGTGKKITLECSQTMGHDKMYWYQQDPGMELHLIHYSYGVNSTEKGDLSSESTVSRIRTEHFPLTLESARPSHTSQYLCASSLTVGPQHFGDGTRLSIL.

V usage is TRBV28 and J usage is TRBJ2-4; possibly TRBD2 for D (6 bases). The germline gives CDR1 MDHEN, CDR2 SYDVKM. V was clipped by 4 bases and J by 13 bases, with 14 bases between them. The CDR3 has 12 amino acids. The CDR3 reads CASSSTGTLQYF. The CDR3 region has the DNA TGTGCCAGCAGTTCAACCGGGACTTTGCAGTACTTC.

V is TRBV4-1 and J is TRBJ1-2; 10 nucleotides agree with TRBD1. Germline CDR1 reads MGHRA; CDR2 reads YSYEKL. V lost 3 bases to trimming and J lost 6 bases; unmatched junction nucleotides: 7. CDR3 length: 15 amino acids. CDR3 amino acids: CASSQGQGPLDGYTF. The CDR3 DNA is TGCGCCAGCAGCCAGGGACAGGGGCCTTTGGATGGCTACACCTTC.

A few counts support this clone. The chain couples TRBV5-1 to TRBJ2-3; the D is unclear. The CDR3 totals 14 residues. V lost 0 bases and J lost 4, with 9 bases in between. The germline gives CDR1 SGHRS, CDR2 YFSETQ. CDR3 in DNA: TGCGCCAGCAGCTTGGAGAAGGGCTCAGATACGCAGTATTTT. Translation: CASSLEKGSDTQYF.

V and J are TRBV29-1 and TRBJ2-3, with D possibly matching TRBD2 (6 bases). CDR1 is SQVTM and CDR2 is ANQGSEA in the germline V gene. The CDR3 is 14 residues long. V lost 5 bases and J lost 0, with 12 bases in between. CDR3 loop: CSVTSGPSTDTQYF. The CDR3 DNA reads as TGCAGCGTTACGAGCGGGCCTAGCACAGATACGCAGTATTTT.

CDR3 in DNA: TGTGCCAGTAGCCGTCACGGACAGGGTGGGACTGAAGCTTTCTTT. The encoded protein is CASSRHGQGGTEAFF. J is TRBJ1-1 and V is TRBV19, with 8 positions matching TRBD1. The CDR3 is made up of 15 amino acids. V was clipped by 6 bases and J by 5 bases; unmatched bases: 11. Germline V gene data show CDR1 as LNHDA and CDR2 as SQIVND (reference sequence).

This sequence joins TRBV5-1 and TRBJ1-2, with unresolved D. V lost 2 bases to trimming and J lost 0 bases, with 2 bases between them. Germline lookup yields CDR1 SGHRS and CDR2 YFSETQ. This CDR3 is 12 amino acids long. The chain's CDR3 is CASSFSNYGYTF. The CDR3 nucleotides are TGCGCCAGCAGCTTCTCTAACTATGGCTACACCTTC.

This clone has a handful of counts. V is TRBV5-1 and J is TRBJ2-7; D is uncertain. This CDR3 comprises 13 residues. CDR1 is SGHRS, CDR2 YFSETQ, per germline. Trimming took off 0 bases at V and 2 bases at J, with 6 bases between the two ends. Here the CDR3 reads CASSLGSPYEQYF. The DNA for the CDR3 is TGCGCCAGCAGCTTGGGAAGCCCCTACGAGCAGTACTTC. The full variable domain, in which reference TRBV5-1 and TRBJ2-7 provide the parts outside the CDR3, is KAGVTQTPRYLIKTRGQQVTLSCSPISGHRSVSWYQQTPGQGLQFLFEYFSETQRNKGNFPGRFSGRQFSNSRSEMNVSTLELGDSALYLCASSLGSPYEQYFGPGTRLTVT.

In its sample, this clone was seen a few times. The CDR3 is CASSQGRAPRTDTQYF. In DNA, the CDR3 is TGCGCCAGCAGCCAAGGGCGGGCTCCCCGCACAGATACGCAGTATTTT. The chain carries TRBV4-1 and TRBJ2-3; D is possibly TRBD2 (5 bases). Germline V CDR1 and CDR2: MGHRA, YSYEKL. Trimming took off 1 base at V and 1 base at J, with 12 bases between the two ends. CDR3 length: 16 amino acids.

V and J are TRBV18 and TRBJ1-2, with D uncertain. CDR1 KGHSH and CDR2 LQKENI come from the germline V gene. Trimming removed 0 bases from V and 6 bases from J, with 11 bases in between. The CDR3 runs 14 residues. The DNA for the CDR3 is TGTGCCAGCTCACCACCGAATCTTGTTGATGGCTACACCTTC. Amino acids: CASSPPNLVDGYTF.

The rearrangement uses TRBV15 and TRBJ2-3, with 9 bases matching TRBD1. The trim removed 6 bases at V and 5 bases at J, leaving 6 bases unmatched. Germline CDR1 is LNHNV and CDR2 is YYDKDF (reference sequence). The CDR3 contains 14 residues. The chain's CDR3 is CATRAQGAEDTQYF. The CDR3 bases are TGTGCCACCAGAGCACAGGGGGCGGAAGATACGCAGTATTTT.

CDR3 region: CASSLADGNTEAFF. In nucleotides, the CDR3 is TGTGCCAGCAGCTTAGCAGACGGGAACACTGAAGCTTTCTTT. The rearrangement links TRBV11-2 to TRBJ1-1, with D unresolved. The CDR3 is 14 residues long. CDR1 is SGHAT, CDR2 FQNNGV, per germline. V lost 1 base, J lost 1 base, and 7 bases lay in between. Based on the CDR3 plus reference TRBV11-2 and TRBJ1-1, the full variable domain is EAGVAQSPRYKIIEKRQSVAFWCNPISGHATLYWYQQILGQGPKLLIQFQNNGVVDDSQLPKDRFSAERLKGVDSTLKIQPAKLEDSAVYLCASSLADGNTEAFFGQGTRLTVV.

This chain joins TRBV5-1 and TRBJ1-2, with D possibly TRBD1 on 6 matching bases. Germline CDR1 SGHRS, CDR2 YFSETQ. V was shortened by 5 bases and J by 1 base, with 15 bases between the two germline ends. The CDR3 runs to 15 residues. CDR3 sequence (DNA): TGCGCCAGCAGGGGCACAGGGAACAGTAACTATGGCTACACCTTC. Protein product: CASRGTGNSNYGYTF.

This chain links TRBV27 with TRBJ1-5; D is ambiguous. V was pared by 6 bases and J by 6 bases, with 15 bases between. From germline, CDR1 is MNHEY and CDR2 SMNVEV (reference sequence). The CDR3 totals 14 residues. The CDR3 DNA follows: TGTGCCAGCAGCTCCGGTCGGTCGAGTCAGCCCCAGCATTTT. This encodes CASSSGRSSQPQHF.

In its sample, this clone was seen a few times. This rearrangement joins TRBV25-1 to TRBJ1-3; D gene ambiguous. The CDR3 totals 13 residues. Trimming took off 3 bases at V and 6 bases at J, with 9 bases between the two ends. CDR1 is MGHDK, CDR2 SYGVNS, per germline. The CDR3 coding sequence is TGTGCCAGCAGTGACCCGTGGACAAACACCATATATTTT. Its protein is CASSDPWTNTIYF.

V gene TRBV27 combines with J gene TRBJ2-1; no clear D gene. CDR1 and CDR2 from the germline V gene are MNHEY and SMNVEV (reference sequence). The V end was cut by 3 bases, the J end by 6 bases, with 9 bases between. This CDR3 is built from 13 residues. The CDR3 nucleotides read TGTGCCAGCAGTTTGGAACGGAGCAATGAGCAGTTCTTC. Translating it yields CASSLERSNEQFF.

This clone has more than one count but fewer than ten. The chain links TRBV30 to TRBJ2-2; TRBD1 might be the D (5 bases). Germline CDR1 and CDR2: GTSNPN and SVGIG (reference sequence). Trimming removed 3 bases from V and 6 bases from J, with 11 bases in between. The CDR3 consists of 13 residues. CDR3 loop: CAWRPGRPGELFF. The CDR3 nucleotides are TGTGCCTGGAGGCCAGGGCGGCCCGGGGAGCTGTTTTTT.

Only a few counts were recorded for this clone. The genes are TRBV28 and TRBJ1-5, with a possible D match to TRBD1 (5 bases). Germline V CDR1 and CDR2: MDHEN, SYDVKM. The germline V and J ends were trimmed by 6 bases and 4 bases, with 25 bases remaining between them. The CDR3 spans 18 residues. The CDR3 DNA is TGTGCCAGCAGACCCCTTGTCGGGATCAGGGCGGGGAATCAGCCCCAGCATTTT. Protein sequence: CASRPLVGIRAGNQPQHF.

This clone turned up a few times. The rearrangement uses TRBV27 and TRBJ2-1; D gene uncertain. From germline, CDR1 is MNHEY and CDR2 SMNVEV (reference sequence). V lost 6 bases and J 7 bases, leaving 19 bases between the germline ends. The CDR3 consists of 15 residues. CDR3 nucleotide sequence: TGTGCCAGCAGAGTCGGCAGGCCCCCTCGGAATGAGCAGTTCTTC. Translating gives CASRVGRPPRNEQFF.

The sample holds a few counts of this clone. This rearrangement joins TRBV7-2 to TRBJ1-2, with TRBD1 as a possible D gene (6 bases). CDR3 length equals 15 residues. The V end lost 4 bases, the J end lost 6 bases, and 18 bases lay between the germline ends. Germline V gene sequence: CDR1 SGHTA, CDR2 FQGNSA. CDR3 protein: CASSSGQKTSHGYTF. The DNA of the CDR3 is TGTGCCAGCAGCTCCGGACAGAAAACTAGCCATGGCTACACCTTC.

This clone was detected only a few times. The rearrangement uses TRBV11-1 and TRBJ1-1; tentative D call: TRBD1 (5 bases). The ends were cut back, 3 bases at V and 5 bases at J, with 19 bases in the middle. From germline, CDR1 is SGHAT and CDR2 FQDESV (reference sequence). There are 16 residues in the CDR3. This chain's CDR3 is CASSLGRQWGDTEAFF. CDR3 coding DNA: TGTGCCAGCAGCTTGGGAAGACAGTGGGGAGATACTGAAGCTTTCTTT.